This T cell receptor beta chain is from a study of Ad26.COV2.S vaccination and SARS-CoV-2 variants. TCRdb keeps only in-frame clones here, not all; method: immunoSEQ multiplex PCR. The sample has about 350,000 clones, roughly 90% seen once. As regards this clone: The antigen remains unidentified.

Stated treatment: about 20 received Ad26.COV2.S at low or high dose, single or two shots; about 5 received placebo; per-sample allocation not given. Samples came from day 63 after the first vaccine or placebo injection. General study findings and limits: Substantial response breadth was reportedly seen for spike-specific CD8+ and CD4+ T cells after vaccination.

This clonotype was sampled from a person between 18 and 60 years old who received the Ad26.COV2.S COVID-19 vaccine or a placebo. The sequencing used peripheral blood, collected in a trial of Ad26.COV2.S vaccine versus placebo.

The CDR3 DNA sequence: TGTGCCAGCAGTTCAACGTGGGACACTGAAGCTTTCTTT. The encoded protein is CASSSTWDTEAFF. This chain joins TRBV5-4 and TRBJ1-1; D ambiguous. The CDR3 is made up of 13 amino acids. Deletions cut 5 bases from V and 3 bases from J, with 11 bases between. Germline lookup yields CDR1 SGHNT and CDR2 YYREEE (reference sequence). Supplemented by reference TRBV5-4 and TRBJ1-1, the full variable domain reads ETGVTQSPTHLIKTRGQQVTLRCSSQSGHNTVSWYQQALGQGPQFIFQYYREEENGRGNFPPRFSGLQFPNYSSELNVNALELDDSALYLCASSSTWDTEAFFGQGTRLTVV.